The T cell receptor (beta chain) described here comes from a study of blood T cell repertoires in COVID-19. About the study: COVID-19 samples from acute and convalescent phases originated in the United States, Italy and Spain. Sources were T cells, B-cell-depleted T cells, or PBMCs; the material itself was cDNA or gDNA.

Between the trimmed V and J ends, which lost 5 bases and 0 bases, there was a span of 13 bases. CDR3 length equals 15 residues. CDR1 is MNHEY, CDR2 SVGEGT, per germline. Cohort allocation depended upon clinical history that participants reported. Per the original data handling: Reference gene primer amplification yielded estimated nucleated cell counts. Libraries were prepared by immunoSEQ multiplex PCR; TCRdb keeps only in-frame clonotypes and omits some of them. The V and J calls and clone size were taken over from that table, and D and trimming were inferred from the DNA. The table includes about 260,000 clones, approximately 79% detected once.

The gene calls are TRBV6-2 or TRBV6-3 and TRBJ2-5; D is undetermined. This TCR was recovered from a man in his thirties or forties with acute COVID-19. Sequencing was done on a sample of PBMCs or T cells enriched from blood (not recorded which). In DNA, the CDR3 is TGTGCCAGCAGTACCCAGACTGGATACCAAGAGACCCAGTACTTC. The encoded protein is CASSTQTGYQETQYF.